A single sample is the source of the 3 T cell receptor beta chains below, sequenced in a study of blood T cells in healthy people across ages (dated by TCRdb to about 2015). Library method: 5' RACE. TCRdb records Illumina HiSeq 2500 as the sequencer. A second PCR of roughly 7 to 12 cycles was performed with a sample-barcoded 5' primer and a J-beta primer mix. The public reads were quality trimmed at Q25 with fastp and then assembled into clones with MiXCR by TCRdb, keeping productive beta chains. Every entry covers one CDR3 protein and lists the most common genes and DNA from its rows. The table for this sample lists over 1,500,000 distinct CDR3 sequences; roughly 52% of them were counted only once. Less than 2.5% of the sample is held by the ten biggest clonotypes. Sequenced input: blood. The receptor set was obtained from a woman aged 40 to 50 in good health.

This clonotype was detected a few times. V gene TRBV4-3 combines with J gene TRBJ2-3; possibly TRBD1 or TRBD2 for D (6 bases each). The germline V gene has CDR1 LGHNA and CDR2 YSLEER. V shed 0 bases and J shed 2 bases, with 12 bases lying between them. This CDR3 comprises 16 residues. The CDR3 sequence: CASSQDIGGPTDTQYF. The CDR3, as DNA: TGCGCCAGCAGCCAAGATATAGGGGGGCCCACAGATACGCAGTATTTT.

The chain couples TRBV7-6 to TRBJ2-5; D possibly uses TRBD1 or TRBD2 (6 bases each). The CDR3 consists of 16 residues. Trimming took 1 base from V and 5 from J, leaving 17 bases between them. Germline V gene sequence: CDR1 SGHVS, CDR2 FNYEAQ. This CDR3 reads CASSLDASGAGETQYF. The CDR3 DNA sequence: TGTGCCAGCAGCTTAGACGCCTCGGGGGCTGGGGAGACCCAGTACTTC.

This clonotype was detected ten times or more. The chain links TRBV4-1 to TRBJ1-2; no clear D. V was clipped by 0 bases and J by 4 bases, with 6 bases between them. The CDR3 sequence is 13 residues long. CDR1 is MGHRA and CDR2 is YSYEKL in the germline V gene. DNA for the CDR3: TGCGCCAGCAGCCAAGAGGGCCTCTATGGCTACACCTTC. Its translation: CASSQEGLYGYTF.